Included here is one T cell receptor (beta chain) sequence, with context. Its antigen is undetermined. For each extraction, RNA and DNA were obtained together from 20-30 mg of unsorted bulk tissue. The source of the sample is a study of tumor-infiltrating lymphocytes in primary liver carcinoma. Study context: Stage T1-T3 N0M0 tumors measured 4.2 to 10 cm at most.

The input was approximately 0.45 ug total RNA; TCR beta cDNA was made from it with a constant-region primer. ARM-PCR was slightly modified, and three nested multiplex PCR rounds with it gave rise to the TCR beta libraries. Both of the initial two PCR rounds ran for around 9 cycles and employed TRBV1-TRBV30 forward primers alongside a C-beta reverse primer. TCRdb passed the multiplex PCR reads through MiXCR, listing each CDR3 protein once. Among around 35,000 distinct CDR3 sequences, approximately 71% were seen once, and the ten largest hold more than 30%. Study results and limitations: Relative to blood, tumors carried a significantly larger fraction of the repertoire in their top 250 clones (p = 0.039).

Trimming removed 7 bases from V and 5 bases from J; junction bases left unmatched: 14. The CDR3 consists of 16 residues. Germline V lookup: CDR1 LGHNA, CDR2 YNFKEQ. J is TRBJ2-1 and V is TRBV4-2; 7 bases are shared with TRBD1. The source of this sequence is a man aged 40-49 years with primary liver carcinoma and hepatitis B virus infection. The source material was tumor-adjacent normal liver tissue. The CDR3 loop is CASNHTGEQGNNEQFF. CDR3 DNA sequence: TGTGCCAGCAACCACACCGGAGAACAGGGGAACAATGAGCAGTTCTTC.